Listed here is a single T cell receptor (beta chain). This specimen belongs to a study of shared clonotypes between healthy human individuals. On the study more broadly: Each donor's CD4 naive and CD4 memory cells filled three plates apiece, CD8 naive two, and CD8 memory one.

Assay: immunoSEQ multiplex PCR; the TCRdb copy retains only in-frame clones and omits some. The sample has under 850,000 clones, more than 85% seen once. In the naive CD8 group, cells lacked CD45RO and were positively selected for CCR7, so terminally differentiated effector memory CD45RA+ cells were left out. This CDR3 has 17 amino acids. The germline V gene has CDR1 ENHRY and CDR2 SYGVKD. The germline V and J ends were trimmed by 5 bases and 0 bases, with 17 bases remaining between them. This TCR was sampled from a man younger than 40 in good health. Source material: naive CD8+ T cells sorted from blood. This chain connects TRBV10-3 to TRBJ1-5; D is possibly TRBD1 (5 bases). This chain's CDR3 is CAISPGTGVDSNQPQHF. The CDR3, as DNA: TGTGCCATCAGTCCCGGGACGGGGGTAGATAGCAATCAGCCCCAGCATTTT.